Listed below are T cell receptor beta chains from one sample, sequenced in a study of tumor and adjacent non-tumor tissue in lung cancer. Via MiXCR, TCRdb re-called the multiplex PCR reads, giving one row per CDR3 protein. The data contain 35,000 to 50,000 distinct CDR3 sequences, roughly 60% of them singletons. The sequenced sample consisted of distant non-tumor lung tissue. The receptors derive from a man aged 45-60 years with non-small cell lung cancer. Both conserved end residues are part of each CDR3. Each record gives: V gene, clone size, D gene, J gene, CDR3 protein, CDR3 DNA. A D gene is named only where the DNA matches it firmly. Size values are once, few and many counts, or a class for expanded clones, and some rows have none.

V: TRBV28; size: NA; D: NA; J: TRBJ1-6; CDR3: CASSLLGESPLHF; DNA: TGTGCCAGCAGTTTATTGGGGGAGTCACCCCTCCACTTT
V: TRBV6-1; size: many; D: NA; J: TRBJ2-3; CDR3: CASTSPTGRTDTQYF; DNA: TGTGCCAGCACGTCGCCCACAGGGCGTACAGATACGCAGTATTTT
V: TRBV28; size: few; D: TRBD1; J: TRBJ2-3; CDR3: CASSIRQGHIDTQYF; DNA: TGTGCCAGCAGTATTAGACAGGGGCACATAGATACGCAGTATTTT
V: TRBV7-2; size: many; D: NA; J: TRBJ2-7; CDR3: CASSFVLAAYEQYF; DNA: TGTGCCAGCAGCTTCGTACTAGCAGCTTACGAGCAGTACTTC
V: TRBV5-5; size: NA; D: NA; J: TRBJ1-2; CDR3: CASSLAPGEYGGYIF; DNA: TGTGCTAGCAGCTTGGCCCCCGGGGAATATGGTGGCTACATCTTC
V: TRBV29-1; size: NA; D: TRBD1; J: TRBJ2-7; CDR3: CSAEEPRGKDSEQYF; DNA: TGCAGCGCTGAAGAACCCAGGGGGAAAGACAGCGAGCAGTACTTC
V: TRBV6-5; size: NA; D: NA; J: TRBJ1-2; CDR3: CASSYERSNYGRTF; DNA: TGTGCCAGCAGTTACGAGCGATCTAACTATGGCCGCACCTTC
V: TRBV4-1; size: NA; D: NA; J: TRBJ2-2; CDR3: CASSQYIDTGEVFF; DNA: TGCGCCAGTAGCCAATATATTGACACCGGGGAGGTCTTTTTT
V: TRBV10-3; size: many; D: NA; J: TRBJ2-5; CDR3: CAISARADQETQYF; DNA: TGTGCCATCAGTGCCAGGGCAGACCAAGAGACCCAGTACTTC
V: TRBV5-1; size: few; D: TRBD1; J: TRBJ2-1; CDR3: CASSAGRRGQGYNEQFF; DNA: TGCGCCAGCAGCGCCGGAAGACGTGGACAGGGCTACAATGAGCAGTTCTTC
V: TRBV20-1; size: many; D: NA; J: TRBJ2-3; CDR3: CSAPLRTAQDTQYF; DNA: TGCAGTGCTCCACTCCGGACCGCACAAGATACGCAGTATTTT